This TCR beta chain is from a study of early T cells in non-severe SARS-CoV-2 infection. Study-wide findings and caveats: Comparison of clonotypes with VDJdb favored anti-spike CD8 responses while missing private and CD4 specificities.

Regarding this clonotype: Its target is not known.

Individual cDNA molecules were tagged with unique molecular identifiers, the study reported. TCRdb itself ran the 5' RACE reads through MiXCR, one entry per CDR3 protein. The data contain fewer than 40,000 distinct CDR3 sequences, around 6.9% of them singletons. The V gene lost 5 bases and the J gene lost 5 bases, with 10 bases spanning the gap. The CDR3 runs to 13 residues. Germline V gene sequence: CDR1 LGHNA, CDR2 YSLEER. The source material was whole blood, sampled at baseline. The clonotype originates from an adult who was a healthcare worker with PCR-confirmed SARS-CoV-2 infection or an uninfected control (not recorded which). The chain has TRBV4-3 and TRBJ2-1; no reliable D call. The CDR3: CASSVGQNNEQFF. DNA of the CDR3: TGCGCCAGCAGCGTCGGCCAGAACAATGAGCAGTTCTTC.